This passage covers 29 T cell receptor beta chains from one sample sequenced in a study of shared clonotypes between healthy human individuals. Here immunoSEQ multiplex PCR was the method, and the copy in TCRdb shows in-frame clones only, minus some. The sample consists of more than 2 million clones, about 94% of them appearing once. The naive CD8 fraction comprised CD45RO-negative cells positively selected for CCR7 and excluded terminally differentiated effector memory CD45RA+ cells. Sequencing was performed on naive CD8+ T cells sorted from blood. Receptor source: a man younger than 35 in good health.

The chain uses TRBV5-6 and TRBJ2-1; D tentatively fits TRBD1 or TRBD2 (6 bases each). CDR3 size: 15 residues. V was trimmed by 0 bases and J by 5 bases, leaving 12 bases between them. From germline, CDR1 is SGHDT and CDR2 YYEEEE. This CDR3 is CASSLAGGGDNEQFF. DNA for the CDR3: TGTGCCAGCAGCTTGGCCGGGGGCGGGGACAATGAGCAGTTCTTC.

The chain recombines TRBV6-1 with TRBJ2-7; no firm D call. Trimming left V 3 bases short and J 3 bases short, with 9 bases between. CDR1 and CDR2 from the germline V gene are MNHNS and SASEGT. CDR3 size: 13 residues. The CDR3 reads CASSDNTNYEQYF. In nucleotides, the CDR3 is TGTGCCAGCAGTGATAACACAAACTACGAGCAGTACTTC.

This clone came up once. The same CDR3 can be traced to other DNA sequences in this sample. The chain recombines TRBV5-1 with TRBJ2-1; no definite D call. With 0 bases removed from V and 6 bases from J, the gap between germline ends came to 4 bases. The CDR3 totals 12 residues. From germline, CDR1 is SGHRS and CDR2 YFSETQ. CDR3 loop: CASSLGGNEQFF. CDR3 DNA sequence: TGCGCCAGCAGCTTGGGCGGCAATGAGCAGTTCTTC.

The V call is TRBV28, the J call TRBJ1-2, with D possibly being TRBD1 (6 bases). Trimming cost V 3 bases and J 0 bases, with 14 bases left between them. CDR1 MDHEN and CDR2 SYDVKM come from the germline V gene. CDR3 length: 16 residues. The CDR3 nucleotides are TGTGCCAGCAGTTTTGAAGGGGGAGCTTCTAACTATGGCTACACCTTC. Translation gives CASSFEGGASNYGYTF.

The table lists this clone with a count of one. The rearrangement uses TRBV6-5 and TRBJ1-5; D unclear. Trimming removed 7 bases from V and 5 bases from J, with 3 bases in between. CDR3 length: 10 amino acids. Germline values: CDR1 MNHEY, CDR2 SVGAGI. For the CDR3, the DNA is TGTGCCAGCAATTATCAGCCCCAGCATTTT. The encoded protein is CASNYQPQHF.

This clone is a singleton in its sample. The chain links TRBV30 to TRBJ2-6; the D is unclear. The CDR3 is made up of 13 amino acids. Germline loops: CDR1 GTSNPN, CDR2 SVGIG (reference sequence). V shed 0 bases and J shed 12 bases, with 12 bases lying between them. The CDR3 loop is CAWSVGSRSVLTF. CDR3 nucleotides: TGTGCCTGGAGTGTTGGATCGAGGTCCGTCCTGACTTTC.

The chain recombines TRBV30 with TRBJ2-1; 10 nucleotides line up with TRBD2. This CDR3 has 15 amino acids. Germline CDR1 is GTSNPN and CDR2 is SVGIG (reference sequence). J lost 10 bases, V lost 3 bases, and 12 bases had no gene match. In nucleotides, the CDR3 is TGTGCCTGGAGGGGGACTAGCGAGGTCCAATGGGAGCAGTTCTTC. It encodes CAWRGTSEVQWEQFF.

This clone was picked up a small number of times. At the DNA level, this CDR3 is encoded by other sequences in the same sample as well. V is TRBV19 and J is TRBJ2-7; D remains ambiguous. V lost 0 bases, J lost 0 bases, and 3 bases lay in between. Per the germline V gene, CDR1 is LNHDA and CDR2 is SQIVND (reference sequence). The CDR3 spans 13 residues. The CDR3 DNA follows: TGTGCCAGTAGTATAGAGGACTCCTACGAGCAGTACTTC. Translation gives CASSIEDSYEQYF.

V gene TRBV30 combines with J gene TRBJ1-4, with D tentatively TRBD1 (6 bases). Germline-derived CDR1 and CDR2 are GTSNPN and SVGIG (reference sequence). V was trimmed by 1 base and J by 8 bases, leaving 14 bases between them. The CDR3 runs to 14 residues. CDR3 coding DNA: TGTGCCTGGAGTGAACAGGGACCGGGGGAAAAACTGTTTTTT. Its translation: CAWSEQGPGEKLFF.

The chain combines TRBV19 with TRBJ2-1; TRBD1 is a possible D gene (5 bases). This CDR3 comprises 14 residues. V lost 3 bases, J lost 7 bases, and 13 bases lay in between. Germline assignment: CDR1 LNHDA and CDR2 SQIVND (reference sequence). DNA for the CDR3: TGTGCCAGTAGTATGACGCAGGGTATGAATGAGCAGTTCTTC. It codes for CASSMTQGMNEQFF. The entire variable domain, with the rest obtained from reference TRBV19 and TRBJ2-1, is as follows: DGGITQSPKYLFRKEGQNVTLSCEQNLNHDAMYWYRQDPGQGLRLIYYSQIVNDFQKGDIAEGYSVSREKKESFPLTVTSAQKNPTAFYLCASSMTQGMNEQFFGPGTRLTVL.

The chain has TRBV5-6 and TRBJ2-7; TRBD2 matches 7 bases. J lost 5 bases, V lost 2 bases, and 10 bases had no gene match. The CDR3 loop spans 15 amino acids. Germline V CDR1 and CDR2: SGHDT, YYEEEE. The CDR3 nucleotides read TGTGCCAGCAGCTTTGTGGGCGGGAGTGTGGACGAGCAGTACTTC. It encodes CASSFVGGSVDEQYF.

This rearrangement joins TRBV6-5 to TRBJ1-2, with a tentative D call TRBD1 (5 bases). CDR1 MNHEY and CDR2 SVGAGI come from the germline V gene. The CDR3 runs 12 residues. Trimming pared 6 bases from V and 7 bases from J, leaving 12 bases between. As DNA, the CDR3 is TGTGCCAGCAGAAGGGACCCCATTGGCTACACCTTC. Protein: CASRRDPIGYTF.

This rearrangement joins TRBV4-2 to TRBJ2-5; D might be TRBD1 (5 bases). Trimming cost V 1 base and J 4 bases, with 10 bases left between them. Germline lookup yields CDR1 LGHNA and CDR2 YNFKEQ. This CDR3 has 14 residues. The CDR3 protein is CASSQARVGETQYF. For the CDR3, the DNA is TGTGCCAGCAGCCAAGCCAGGGTAGGAGAGACCCAGTACTTC.

This rearrangement joins TRBV28 to TRBJ1-4, with D maybe TRBD1 (5 bases). Per the germline V gene, CDR1 is MDHEN and CDR2 is SYDVKM. The V and J ends lost 6 bases and 7 bases respectively, with 21 bases between them. This CDR3 has 16 residues. The CDR3 DNA follows: TGTGCCAGCAGCCCTGGGGGAACTTTGATTTCTGAAAAACTGTTTTTT. It translates to CASSPGGTLISEKLFF.

V is TRBV14 and J is TRBJ1-1, with no clear D. Germline-derived CDR1 and CDR2 are SGHDN and FVKESK. The CDR3 is 13 amino acids. Trimming shortened V by 3 bases and J by 2 bases, and 7 bases separated the two germline ends. The CDR3 sequence is CASSQMRNTEAFF. CDR3 nucleotide sequence: TGTGCCAGCAGCCAGATGAGAAACACTGAAGCTTTCTTT.

This chain uses TRBV11-2 with TRBJ1-2; possible D gene TRBD1, 6 bases. Between the trimmed V and J ends, which lost 5 bases and 7 bases, there was a span of 14 bases. Germline assignment: CDR1 SGHAT and CDR2 FQNNGV. This CDR3 contains 13 residues. The chain's CDR3 is CASSQGGIGGYTF. The CDR3 DNA reads as TGTGCCAGCAGCCAAGGGGGGATTGGTGGCTACACCTTC.

This chain connects TRBV10-3 to TRBJ2-1, with 12 bases that match TRBD2. Germline V gene data show CDR1 as ENHRY and CDR2 as SYGVKD. The V segment lost 4 bases and the J segment 4 bases; nucleotides outside the gene matches: 17. The CDR3 contains 20 residues. CDR3 region: CAISGGSSGRASLSYNEQFF. CDR3 coding DNA: TGTGCCATCAGTGGTGGGTCTAGCGGGAGGGCCTCCTTGTCGTACAATGAGCAGTTCTTC.

This rearrangement joins TRBV6-6 to TRBJ2-2; D tentatively fits TRBD1 or TRBD2 (5 bases each). From germline, CDR1 is MNHNY and CDR2 SVGAGI (reference sequence). With 6 bases removed from V and 5 bases from J, the gap between germline ends came to 10 bases. CDR3 size: 13 residues. The DNA for the CDR3 is TGTGCCAGCAGCTCCAGGGAGACCGGGGAGCTGTTTTTT. Amino acids: CASSSRETGELFF.

This clone was recorded once. The V gene is TRBV7-9, the J gene TRBJ1-4; perhaps TRBD1 as D (5 bases). V was pared by 6 bases and J by 0 bases, with 11 bases between. The length of the CDR3 is 15 residues. Germline CDR1 and CDR2: SEHNR and FQNEAQ (reference sequence). CDR3 coding DNA: TGTGCCAGCAGTACAGGCGCCTCAACTAATGAAAAACTGTTTTTT. Protein: CASSTGASTNEKLFF.

This chain uses TRBV12-5 with TRBJ1-1, with D possibly TRBD1 on 6 matching bases. Germline lookup yields CDR1 LGHNT and CDR2 FRNRAP. V shed 9 bases and J shed 5 bases, with 22 bases lying between them. The CDR3 has 15 amino acids. DNA of the CDR3: TGTGCTAGCAGAAACGAAATCTCAGGGGAAACTGAAGCTTTCTTT. Its translation: CASRNEISGETEAFF.

The chain couples TRBV7-2 to TRBJ2-7, with D possibly matching TRBD2 (7 bases). Germline V CDR1 and CDR2: SGHTA, FQGNSA. Trimming took 4 bases from V and 2 from J, leaving 18 bases between them. The CDR3 is 16 residues long. CDR3 in amino acids: CASSSPGGRPTYEQYF. The CDR3 bases are TGTGCCAGCAGCTCTCCGGGGGGCAGACCTACCTACGAGCAGTACTTC.

The chain combines TRBV5-4 with TRBJ2-5; TRBD2 matches 8 bases. The V gene's germline CDR1 is SGHNT and CDR2 YYREEE (reference sequence). Trimming at V came to 0 bases and at J to 7 bases, leaving 5 bases not matched to a gene. CDR3 length: 14 amino acids. The CDR3 DNA reads as TGTGCCAGCAGCTTGGATCGGGAGGGGGGGACCCAGTACTTC. Amino acid sequence: CASSLDREGGTQYF.

This clone was recorded only once. This sequence joins TRBV5-6 and TRBJ1-3; 8 bases match TRBD1. Trimming removed 1 base from V and 0 bases from J; junction bases left unmatched: 9. The germline CDR1 and CDR2 sequences are SGHDT and YYEEEE. This CDR3 contains 18 residues. The chain's CDR3 is CASSLWTGTGVSGNTIYF. The DNA for the CDR3 is TGTGCCAGCAGCTTGTGGACAGGGACGGGAGTCTCTGGAAACACCATATATTTT.

V usage is TRBV4-1 and J usage is TRBJ1-5; D is uncertain. The CDR3 covers 14 residues. The germline V gene has CDR1 MGHRA and CDR2 YSYEKL. Trimming stripped 1 base from V and 9 bases from J, with 13 bases between. CDR3 coding DNA: TGCGCCAGCAGCCAAGTTGGCCCTATGATGCCCCAGCATTTT. This encodes CASSQVGPMMPQHF.

Written as DNA, the CDR3 is TGTGCCAGCAGCCTGGGGGGATACACAGATACGCAGTATTTT. It specifies CASSLGGYTDTQYF. This chain links TRBV7-8 with TRBJ2-3, with D perhaps matching TRBD2 (6 bases). Germline values: CDR1 SGHVS, CDR2 FQNEAQ. This CDR3 has 14 amino acids. With 5 bases removed from V and 2 bases from J, the gap between germline ends came to 11 bases.

V gene TRBV4-3 combines with J gene TRBJ1-1; D is uncertain. V lost 0 bases and J lost 4, with 12 bases in between. This CDR3 spans 15 amino acids. Germline values: CDR1 LGHNA, CDR2 YSLEER. The CDR3 here is CASSQDGTWGTEAFF. The CDR3 coding sequence is TGCGCCAGCAGCCAAGACGGCACTTGGGGCACTGAAGCTTTCTTT.

This clone was found a few times. The chain uses TRBV27 and TRBJ2-7; no clear D gene. The CDR3 extends over 14 amino acids. Trimming shortened V by 3 bases and J by 0 bases, and 9 bases separated the two germline ends. The germline V gene has CDR1 MNHEY and CDR2 SMNVEV (reference sequence). The CDR3 reads CASSFLGDSYEQYF. CDR3 nucleotides: TGTGCCAGCAGTTTTTTGGGCGACTCCTACGAGCAGTACTTC.

V and J are TRBV5-6 and TRBJ2-1; D gene uncertain. The ends were cut back, 0 bases at V and 6 bases at J, with 7 bases in the middle. CDR3 size: 13 residues. Germline V lookup: CDR1 SGHDT, CDR2 YYEEEE. The CDR3 DNA sequence: TGTGCCAGCAGCTTGGAGGCCAGCAATGAGCAGTTCTTC. This encodes CASSLEASNEQFF.

V gene TRBV25-1 combines with J gene TRBJ2-7; D call uncertain. Looked up from germline, CDR1 is MGHDK and CDR2 is SYGVNS. CDR3 length: 14 amino acids. Trimming left V 3 bases short and J 1 base short, with 10 bases between. CDR3 region: CASSDNGVSYEQYF. CDR3 coding DNA: TGTGCCAGCAGTGATAATGGCGTTTCCTACGAGCAGTACTTC.